This T cell receptor beta chain was obtained from a study of graft-versus-host responses after intestinal transplantation. Study details: Among the recipients, all got anti-thymocyte globulin induction and then tacrolimus and steroids for about 3 years.

Study-level results: The authors found GvH clones in recipient marrow, some appearing first in ileum or blood. The presence of high graft-versus-host to host-versus-graft clonal ratios in allografts characterized patients with graft-donor T cell macrochimerism.

Here immunoSEQ multiplex PCR was the method, and the copy in TCRdb shows in-frame clones only, minus some. The table includes under 130,000 clones, 93% detected once. Germline values: CDR1 SGHRS, CDR2 YFSETQ. CDR3 length: 16 residues. With 0 bases removed from V and 0 bases from J, the gap between germline ends came to 13 bases. On this clone itself: Its target is unknown.

The specimen comprised unstimulated CD8+ T cells sorted from spleen or lymph node cells, sampled before intestinal transplant. The chain recombines TRBV5-1 with TRBJ2-7; D uncertain. This sequence was found in a human donor who received an intestinal transplant. CDR3 coding DNA: TGCGCCAGCAGCTTGGTCCCAGACATTAGCTCCTACGAGCAGTACTTC. Translation gives CASSLVPDISSYEQYF.